Following are 9 T cell receptor beta chains from one sample sequenced in a study of neurological immune-mediated disorders (dated by TCRdb to about 2019). The method behind the library was 5' RACE. Sequencing used an Illumina HiSeq 2500. Through fastp at Q25 and MiXCR, TCRdb rebuilt clones from the public reads, retaining in-frame beta chains. Each CDR3 protein gets just one entry, which takes the most common genes and DNA from the rows behind it. For this sample there are about 50,000 distinct CDR3 sequences; about a tenth appear just once. Around 21% of the sample lies in the top ten. The material sequenced was PBMCs. The receptors were sampled from a woman aged 40 to 49 with HTLV-1-associated myelopathy (HAM/TSP).

This clonotype was observed at least ten times. The rearrangement joins TRBV9 to TRBJ2-5; 11 bases are shared with TRBD2. With 0 bases clipped from V and 2 bases from J, the junction kept 6 bases outside the gene matches. This CDR3 is 17 amino acids long. Germline V gene sequence: CDR1 SGDLS, CDR2 YYNGEE. CDR3 in amino acids: CASSVGASGGPQETQYF. DNA for the CDR3: TGTGCCAGCAGCGTAGGGGCTAGCGGGGGGCCTCAAGAGACCCAGTACTTC.

The chain couples TRBV10-3 to TRBJ2-5; TRBD1 aligns across 8 bases. Trimming cost V 5 bases and J 2 bases; bases outside gene matches: 7. The CDR3 length is 15 residues. Germline assignment: CDR1 ENHRY and CDR2 SYGVKD. CDR3: CAISLDRAPQETQYF. In nucleotides, the CDR3 is TGTGCCATCAGTTTGGACAGGGCGCCTCAAGAGACCCAGTACTTC.

The table lists this clonotype with many counts. V usage is TRBV5-1 and J usage is TRBJ2-1, with 9 bases lining up with TRBD2. V was clipped by 4 bases and J by 4 bases; unmatched bases: 6. The germline gives CDR1 SGHRS, CDR2 YFSETQ. This CDR3 spans 15 amino acids. The CDR3 protein is CASSRPSGTYNEQFF. The CDR3 region has the DNA TGCGCCAGCAGCCGCCCTAGCGGGACGTACAATGAGCAGTTCTTC.

At least ten counts were recorded for this clonotype. The chain recombines TRBV4-3 with TRBJ2-7; D unclear. This CDR3 is built from 14 residues. V lost 0 bases and J 4 bases, leaving 10 bases between the germline ends. The V gene's germline CDR1 is LGHNA and CDR2 YSLEER. DNA for the CDR3: TGCGCCAGCAGCCAAGATTCCACACCATACGAGCAGTACTTC. Its translation: CASSQDSTPYEQYF.

The chain couples TRBV5-5 to TRBJ2-5; 7 bases fit TRBD1. Germline loops: CDR1 SGHKS, CDR2 YYEKEE (reference sequence). The trim removed 1 base at V and 4 bases at J, leaving 4 bases unmatched. This CDR3 region has 14 residues. As DNA, the CDR3 is TGTGCCAGCAGCTTGACAGGGGAAACAGAGACCCAGTACTTC. This translates into CASSLTGETETQYF.

The chain is built from TRBV20-1 and TRBJ2-1; 7 positions match TRBD1. Germline V gene data show CDR1 as DFQATT and CDR2 as SNEGSKA (reference sequence). The V and J ends lost 0 bases and 0 bases, in that order; junction bases with no gene match: 2. This CDR3 is 15 amino acids long. The chain's CDR3 is CSARDPGGSYNEQFF. The CDR3 DNA reads as TGCAGTGCTAGAGATCCAGGGGGCTCCTACAATGAGCAGTTCTTC.

This clonotype was found a few times. The V call is TRBV14, the J call TRBJ2-7; 9 nucleotides align to TRBD2. Germline V gene lookup returns CDR1 SGHDN and CDR2 FVKESK. The CDR3 has 17 amino acids. With V trimmed by 0 bases and J by 6 bases, 12 bases remained unmatched. CDR3 loop: CASSQDGSGGPLGEQYF. The CDR3 DNA follows: TGTGCCAGCAGCCAAGATGGGAGCGGGGGGCCTCTTGGCGAGCAGTACTTC.

At least ten counts were recorded for this clonotype. V and J are TRBV12-3 or TRBV12-4 and TRBJ1-1; D not certain. Trimming cost V 3 bases and J 5 bases, with 10 bases left between them. This CDR3 contains 13 residues. CDR3: CASSFNAVTEAFF. The CDR3 DNA sequence: TGTGCCAGCAGTTTCAACGCGGTGACTGAAGCTTTCTTT.

This clonotype was seen repeatedly, ten times or more. The chain combines TRBV5-6 with TRBJ1-2; D unresolved. CDR3 length: 12 residues. Deletions cut 2 bases from V and 4 bases from J, with 6 bases between. Germline V gene data show CDR1 as SGHDT and CDR2 as YYEEEE. In nucleotides, the CDR3 is TGTGCCAGCAGCTTCGAGGGCTATGGCTACACCTTC. It yields the protein CASSFEGYGYTF.